The clone carrying this TCR beta chain occurred many times. Its antigen is as yet unknown. The read stops 3 residues short of the end of the CDR3; the missing end is completed from the germline J gene. Assay: immunoSEQ multiplex PCR; the TCRdb copy retains only in-frame clones and omits some. Observed are 15,000 to 20,000 clones, no singletons, with the top ten taking roughly 15%. This specimen belongs to a study of T cell clonality in common variable immunodeficiency. CDR3 length: 15 residues. Germline lookup yields CDR1 SGHTA and CDR2 FQGTGA. V was trimmed by 5 bases and J by 6 bases, leaving 17 bases between them. The study, taken as a whole, reports: Fewer deletions and N-nucleotide insertions were reportedly seen in common variable immunodeficiency TCR beta sequences.

This chain uses TRBV7-3 with TRBJ2-1; a possible D gene is TRBD2 (5 bases). Specimen: peripheral blood mononuclear cells. This clonotype was sampled from a human donor with common variable immunodeficiency. CDR3 amino acids: CASSPRRTGVNEQFF. Incomplete CDR3 DNA: TGTGCCAGCAGCCCCCGCCGGACCGGGGTCAATGAG.